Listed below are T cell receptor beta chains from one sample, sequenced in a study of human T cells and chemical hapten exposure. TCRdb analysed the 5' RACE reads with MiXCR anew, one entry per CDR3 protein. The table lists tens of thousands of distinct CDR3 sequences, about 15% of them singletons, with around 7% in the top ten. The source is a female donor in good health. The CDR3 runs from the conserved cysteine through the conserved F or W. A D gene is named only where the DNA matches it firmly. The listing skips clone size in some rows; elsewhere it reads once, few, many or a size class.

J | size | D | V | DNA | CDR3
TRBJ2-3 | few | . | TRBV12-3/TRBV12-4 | TGTGCCAGCAGTGGGCTTCACGCGCTATTCACCACAGATACGCAGTATTTT | CASSGLHALFTTDTQYF
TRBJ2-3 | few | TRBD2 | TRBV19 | TGTGCCAGTAGTACCCTCGGAGGTCGCGCGGGAGAGTGGGATACGCAGTATTTT | CASSTLGGRAGEWDTQYF
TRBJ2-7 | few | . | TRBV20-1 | TGCAGTGCTAGAGGACTGAGAAACTACGAGCAGTACTTC | CSARGLRNYEQYF
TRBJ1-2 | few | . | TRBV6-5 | TGTGCCAGCAGTTACTCTTTAAATTCCAACTATGGCTACACCTTC | CASSYSLNSNYGYTF
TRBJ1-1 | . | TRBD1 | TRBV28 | TGTGCCAGCAGTTCCTGGGACAGACAGACTGAAGCTTTCTTT | CASSSWDRQTEAFF
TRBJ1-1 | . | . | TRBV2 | TGTGCCAGCAGACGGGCCTCAAGTGAAGCTTTCTTT | CASRRASSEAFF
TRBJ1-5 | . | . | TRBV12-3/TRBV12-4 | TGTGCCAGCAGTTTCTCAAGACAGCCCCAGCATTTT | CASSFSRQPQHF
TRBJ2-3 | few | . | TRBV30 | TGTGCCTGGAACCCGTCGGGGTCTACGCAGTATTTT | CAWNPSGSTQYF
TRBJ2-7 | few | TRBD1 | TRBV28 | TGTGCCAGCGGGTGGACAGGAACCTACGAGCAGTACTTC | CASGWTGTYEQYF
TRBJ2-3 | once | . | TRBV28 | TGTGCCAGCAGTTTATTCCAGGATGAGAAAGCTAGCACAGATACGCAGTATTTT | CASSLFQDEKASTDTQYF
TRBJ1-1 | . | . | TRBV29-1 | TGCAGCGTTGCCCAGGGAGGGTCAGCTTTCTTT | CSVAQGGSAFF
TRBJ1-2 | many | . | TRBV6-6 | TGTGCCAGCAGTTACTCCCCCGAGGACAGTCACTATGGCTACACCTTC | CASSYSPEDSHYGYTF
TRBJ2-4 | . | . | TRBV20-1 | TGCAGTGCTAGAGGCCCGGGGGAAAGGGTTCAGTACTTC | CSARGPGERVQYF
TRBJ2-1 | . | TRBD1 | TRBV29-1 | TGCAGCGTTGAAGATTGGCCCGACAGGGGGCGTTTCAATGAGCAGTTCTTC | CSVEDWPDRGRFNEQFF
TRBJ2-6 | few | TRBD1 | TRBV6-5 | TGTGCCAGCAGTTACTCGAAGGGACCGGGACAGGGCACCTCCGGGGCCAACGTCCTGACTTTC | CASSYSKGPGQGTSGANVLTF
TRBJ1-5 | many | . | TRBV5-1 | TGCGCCAGCAGACCTGACAGTGCAAGTAAGGCCCAGCATTTT | CASRPDSASKAQHF
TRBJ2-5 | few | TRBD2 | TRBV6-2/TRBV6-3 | TGTGCCAGCATACATAGCGGGGGGGCCTCAGAGACCCAGTACTTC | CASIHSGGASETQYF
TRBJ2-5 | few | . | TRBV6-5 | TGTGCCAGCAGTTACGAACAGTATCCAGGGGAGACCCAGTACTTC | CASSYEQYPGETQYF
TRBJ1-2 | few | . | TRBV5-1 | TGCGCCAGCAGCCAAACTCCAGGGGAAGGAGCTGGCTACACCTTC | CASSQTPGEGAGYTF
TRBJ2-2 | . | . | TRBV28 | TGTGCCAGCAGTCAATCTCGGGAGCTGTTTTTT | CASSQSRELFF
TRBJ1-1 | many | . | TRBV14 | TGTGCCAGCAGCCGAGTGAGAATACAGGCTTTCTTT | CASSRVRIQAFF
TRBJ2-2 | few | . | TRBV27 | TGTGCCAGCAGTTTATGGGGGACCGGGGAGCTGTTTTTT | CASSLWGTGELFF
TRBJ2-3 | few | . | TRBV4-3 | TGCGCCAGCAGCCAAGATGCATGGAGCAGGATCACAGATACGCAGTATTTT | CASSQDAWSRITDTQYF
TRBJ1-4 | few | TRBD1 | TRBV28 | TGTGCCAGCAGACCGGGACAGCATAATGAAAAACTGTTTTTT | CASRPGQHNEKLFF
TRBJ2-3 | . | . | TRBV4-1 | TGCGCCAGCAGCCAAGATGCCGACACAGATACGCAGTATTTT | CASSQDADTDTQYF
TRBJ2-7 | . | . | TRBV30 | TGTGCCTGGAGTGTTTGGCGGGACAGACCCTACGAGCAGTACTTC | CAWSVWRDRPYEQYF
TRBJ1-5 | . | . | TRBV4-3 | TGCGCCAGCAGCCAACACCTTGGACAGCATAGCAATCAGCCCCAGCATTTT | CASSQHLGQHSNQPQHF
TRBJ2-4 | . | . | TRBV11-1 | TGTGCCAGCAGCTTAAACGTAGCCAAAAACATTCAGTACTTC | CASSLNVAKNIQYF
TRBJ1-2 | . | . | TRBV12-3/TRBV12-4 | TGTGCCAGCAGTTTCACAGTCTATGGCTACACCTTC | CASSFTVYGYTF
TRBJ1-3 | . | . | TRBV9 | TGTGCCAGCAGCGCCCCACCAGAAAACACCATATATTTT | CASSAPPENTIYF
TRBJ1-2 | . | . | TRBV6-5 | TGTGCCAGCAGCCCCCGATCCAATGCCTTGAGTGTGTATGGCTACACCTTC | CASSPRSNALSVYGYTF
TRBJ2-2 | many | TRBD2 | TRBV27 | TGTGCCAGCAGTTTACTAGCGGGGGCCAACACCGGGGAGCTGTTTTTT | CASSLLAGANTGELFF
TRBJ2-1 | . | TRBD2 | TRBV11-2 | TGTGCCAGCAGCTCTCTCGAGCGGGGGAAGAATGAGCAGTTCTTC | CASSSLERGKNEQFF
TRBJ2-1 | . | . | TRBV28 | TGTGCCAGCAGCCCCGGGACCTTCCGGGAGCAGTTCTTC | CASSPGTFREQFF
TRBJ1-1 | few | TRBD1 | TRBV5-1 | TGCGCCAGCAGCTTGGCCGGTCCAGGGGGCTCTGAAGCTTTCTTT | CASSLAGPGGSEAFF
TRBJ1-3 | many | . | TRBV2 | TGTGCCAGCAGTGCTTCTGAAGGGCCCCGCTCTGGAAACACCATATATTTT | CASSASEGPRSGNTIYF
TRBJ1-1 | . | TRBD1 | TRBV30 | TGTGCCTGGAGTGTACCGAGACAGGGGCCGCTGGAAGCTTTCTTT | CAWSVPRQGPLEAFF
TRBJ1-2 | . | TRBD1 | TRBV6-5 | TGTGCCAGCAGGGGGACAGGGGGCTCTTGTGAATATGGCTACACCTTC | CASRGTGGSCEYGYTF
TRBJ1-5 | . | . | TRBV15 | TGTGCCACCTCCCTGTCGAATAGCAATCAGCCCCAGCATTTT | CATSLSNSNQPQHF
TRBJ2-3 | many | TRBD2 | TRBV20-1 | TGCAGTGCTAGATCCGGACTAGCCACAGATACGCAGTATTTT | CSARSGLATDTQYF
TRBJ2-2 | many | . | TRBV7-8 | TGTGCCAGCAGCTTACGCCGCGGACTAACCCCCCCGAACACCGGGGAGCTGTTTTTT | CASSLRRGLTPPNTGELFF
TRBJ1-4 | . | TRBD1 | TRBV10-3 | TGTGCCATCAGGGGACAGGGGAATGAAAAACTGTTTTTT | CAIRGQGNEKLFF
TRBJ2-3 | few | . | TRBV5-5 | TGTGCCAGCAGCTTGGTGCGAATTGCAGATACGCAGTATTTT | CASSLVRIADTQYF
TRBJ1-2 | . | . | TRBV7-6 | TGTGCCAGCAGCCACACCCGACAGGACTATGGCTACACCTTC | CASSHTRQDYGYTF
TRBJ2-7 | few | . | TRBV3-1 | TGTGCCAGCAGCCGATTTCAGTACTACGAGCAGTACTTC | CASSRFQYYEQYF
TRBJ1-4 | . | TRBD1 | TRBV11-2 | TGTGCCAGCAGCTTATACCCGAACAGGGGGGCAACTAATGAAAAACTGTTTTTT | CASSLYPNRGATNEKLFF
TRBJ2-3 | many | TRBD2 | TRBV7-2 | TGTGCCAGCAGCTTAGTAGGGACTAGCGGGCGAGATACGCAGTATTTT | CASSLVGTSGRDTQYF
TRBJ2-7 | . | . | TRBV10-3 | TGTGCCATCAACTCGGGACACTCCTTCTACGAGCAGTACTTC | CAINSGHSFYEQYF
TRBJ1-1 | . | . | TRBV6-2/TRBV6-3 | TGTGCCAGCAGGGCTCAGGGGTTCAACACTGAAGCTTTCTTT | CASRAQGFNTEAFF
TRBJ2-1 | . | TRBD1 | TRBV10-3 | TGTGCCATCAGTGTGGGACAGGGGCACAATGAGCAGTTCTTC | CAISVGQGHNEQFF
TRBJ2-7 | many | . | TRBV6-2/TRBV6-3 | TGTGCCAGCAGTCAAGGGAGATCCTACGAGCAGTACTTC | CASSQGRSYEQYF
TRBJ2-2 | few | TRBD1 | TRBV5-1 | TGCGCCAGCAGCACGCCGGGACAGGGGGCTCTGACCGGGGAGCTGTTTTTT | CASSTPGQGALTGELFF
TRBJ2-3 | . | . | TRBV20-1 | TGCAGTGCTAGTTACCCGTACAGTACGCAGTATTTT | CSASYPYSTQYF
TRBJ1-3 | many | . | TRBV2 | TGTGCCAGCAGTACCCGAATGGCAGGCTCTGGAAACACCATATATTTT | CASSTRMAGSGNTIYF
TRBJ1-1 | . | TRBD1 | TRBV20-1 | TGCAGTGCTTACGACAGGGGCGGCACTGAAGCTTTCTTT | CSAYDRGGTEAFF
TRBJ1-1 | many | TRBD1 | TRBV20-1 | TGCAGTGCTAGAGAAGGGGGCGGGAACACTGAAGCTTTCTTT | CSAREGGGNTEAFF